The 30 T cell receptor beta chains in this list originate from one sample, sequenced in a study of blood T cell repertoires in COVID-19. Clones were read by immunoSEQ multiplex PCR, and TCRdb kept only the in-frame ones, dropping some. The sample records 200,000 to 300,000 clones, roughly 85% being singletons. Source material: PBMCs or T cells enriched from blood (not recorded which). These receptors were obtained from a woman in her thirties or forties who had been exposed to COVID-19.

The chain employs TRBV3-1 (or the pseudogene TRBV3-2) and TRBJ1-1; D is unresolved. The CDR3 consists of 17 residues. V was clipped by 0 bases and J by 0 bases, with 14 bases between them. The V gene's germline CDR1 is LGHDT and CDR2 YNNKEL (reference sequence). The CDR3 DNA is TGTGCCAGCAGCCAAGATCTTGGGAGACTCATGAACACTGAAGCTTTCTTT. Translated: CASSQDLGRLMNTEAFF.

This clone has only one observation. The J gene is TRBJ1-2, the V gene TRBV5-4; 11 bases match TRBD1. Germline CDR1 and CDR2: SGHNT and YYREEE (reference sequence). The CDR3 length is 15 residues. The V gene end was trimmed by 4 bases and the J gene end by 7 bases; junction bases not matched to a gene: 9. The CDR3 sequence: CASSPGTGGFVGYTF. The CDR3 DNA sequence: TGTGCCAGCAGCCCGGGGACAGGGGGTTTTGTTGGCTACACCTTC.

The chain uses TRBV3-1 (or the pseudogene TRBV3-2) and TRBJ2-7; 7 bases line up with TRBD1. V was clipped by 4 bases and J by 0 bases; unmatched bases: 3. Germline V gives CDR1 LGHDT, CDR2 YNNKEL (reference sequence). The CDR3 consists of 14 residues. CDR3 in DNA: TGTGCCAGCAGCCCCGGGACAGTCTCCTACGAGCAGTACTTC. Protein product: CASSPGTVSYEQYF.

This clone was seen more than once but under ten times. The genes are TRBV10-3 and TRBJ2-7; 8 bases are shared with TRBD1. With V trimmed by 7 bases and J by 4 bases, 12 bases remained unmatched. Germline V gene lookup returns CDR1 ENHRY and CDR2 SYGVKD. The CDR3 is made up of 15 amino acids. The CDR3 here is CAIMAGGQGPYEQYF. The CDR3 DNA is TGTGCCATCATGGCGGGCGGACAGGGACCGTACGAGCAGTACTTC.

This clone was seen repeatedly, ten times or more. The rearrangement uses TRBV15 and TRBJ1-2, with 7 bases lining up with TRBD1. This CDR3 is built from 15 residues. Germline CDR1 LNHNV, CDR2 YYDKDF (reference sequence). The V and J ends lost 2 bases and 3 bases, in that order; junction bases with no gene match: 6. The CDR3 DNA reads TGTGCCACCAGCAGAACGGGACAGAATCACTATGGCTACACCTTC. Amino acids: CATSRTGQNHYGYTF.

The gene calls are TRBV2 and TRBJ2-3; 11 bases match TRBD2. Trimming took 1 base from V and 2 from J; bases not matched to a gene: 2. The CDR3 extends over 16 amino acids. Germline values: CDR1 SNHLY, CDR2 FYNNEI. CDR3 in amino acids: CASSEGGLADTDTQYF. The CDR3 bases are TGTGCCAGCAGTGAAGGGGGACTAGCGGACACAGATACGCAGTATTTT.

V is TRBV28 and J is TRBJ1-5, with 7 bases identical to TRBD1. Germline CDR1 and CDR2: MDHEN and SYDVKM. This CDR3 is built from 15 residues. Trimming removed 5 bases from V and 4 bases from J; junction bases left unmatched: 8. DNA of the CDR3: TGTGCCAGCAGTCCTCTTGACAGGGAGAATCAGCCCCAGCATTTT. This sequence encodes CASSPLDRENQPQHF.

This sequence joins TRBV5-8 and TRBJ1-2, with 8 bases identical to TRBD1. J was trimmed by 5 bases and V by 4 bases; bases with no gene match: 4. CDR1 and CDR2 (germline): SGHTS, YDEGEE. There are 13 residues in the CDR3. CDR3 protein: CASSIGQGYGYTF. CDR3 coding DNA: TGTGCCAGCAGCATAGGACAGGGATATGGCTACACCTTC. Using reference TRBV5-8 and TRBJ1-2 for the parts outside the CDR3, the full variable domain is EAGVTQSPTHLIKTRGQQATLRCSPISGHTSVYWYQQALGLGLQFLLWYDEGEERNRGNFPPRFSGRQFPNYSSELNVNALELEDSALYLCASSIGQGYGYTFGSGTRLTVV.

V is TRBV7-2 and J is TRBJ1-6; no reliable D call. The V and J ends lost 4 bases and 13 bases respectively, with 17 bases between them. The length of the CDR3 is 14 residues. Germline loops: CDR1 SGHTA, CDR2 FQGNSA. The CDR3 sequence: CASSSESPSGPLHF. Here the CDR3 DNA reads TGTGCCAGCAGCTCGGAGAGTCCGTCTGGGCCCCTCCACTTT. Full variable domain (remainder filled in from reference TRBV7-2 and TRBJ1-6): GAGVSQSPSNKVTEKGKDVELRCDPISGHTALYWYRQSLGQGLEFLIYFQGNSAPDKSGLPSDRFSAERTGGSVSTLTIQRTQQEDSAVYLCASSSESPSGPLHFGNGTRLTVT.

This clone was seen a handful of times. The CDR3 DNA sequence: TGTGCCAGCAGCTTAGCCCCGGGTCGGCGAAACTATGGCTACACCTTC. It translates to CASSLAPGRRNYGYTF. The rearrangement joins TRBV7-8 to TRBJ1-2; D not resolved. The CDR3 length is 16 residues. The V gene lost 0 bases and the J gene lost 2 bases, with 13 bases spanning the gap. Germline V gene sequence: CDR1 SGHVS, CDR2 FQNEAQ.

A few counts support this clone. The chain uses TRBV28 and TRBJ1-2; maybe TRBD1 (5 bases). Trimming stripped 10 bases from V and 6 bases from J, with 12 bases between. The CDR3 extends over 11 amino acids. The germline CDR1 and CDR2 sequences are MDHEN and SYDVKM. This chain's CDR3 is CANSGVHGYTF. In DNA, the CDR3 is TGTGCCAACTCGGGGGTCCATGGCTACACCTTC.

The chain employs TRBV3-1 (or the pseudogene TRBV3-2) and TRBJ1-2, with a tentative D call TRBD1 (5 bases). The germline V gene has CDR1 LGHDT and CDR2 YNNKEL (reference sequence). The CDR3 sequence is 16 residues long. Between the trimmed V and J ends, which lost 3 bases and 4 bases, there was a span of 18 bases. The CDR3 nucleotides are TGTGCCAGCAGCCACTACGGATCCGGGGGGGTCTATGGCTACACCTTC. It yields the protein CASSHYGSGGVYGYTF.

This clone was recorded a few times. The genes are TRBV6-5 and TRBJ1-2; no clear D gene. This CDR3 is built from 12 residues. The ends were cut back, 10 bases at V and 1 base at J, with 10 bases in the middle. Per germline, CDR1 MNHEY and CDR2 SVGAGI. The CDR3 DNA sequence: TGTGCCACCAAGGGAGATAACTATGGCTACACCTTC. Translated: CATKGDNYGYTF.

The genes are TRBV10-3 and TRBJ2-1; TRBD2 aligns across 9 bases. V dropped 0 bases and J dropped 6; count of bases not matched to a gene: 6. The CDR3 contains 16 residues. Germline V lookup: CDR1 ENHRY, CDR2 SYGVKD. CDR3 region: CAISESSAGGRNEQFF. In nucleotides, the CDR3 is TGTGCCATCAGTGAGTCATCTGCGGGGGGGCGCAATGAGCAGTTCTTC.

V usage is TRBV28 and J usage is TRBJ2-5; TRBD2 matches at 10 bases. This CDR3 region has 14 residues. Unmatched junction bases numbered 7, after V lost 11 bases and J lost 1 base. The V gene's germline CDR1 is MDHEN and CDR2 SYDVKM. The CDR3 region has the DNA TGTGCCGCGCGACTAGCGGGCATCCAAGAGACCCAGTACTTC. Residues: CAARLAGIQETQYF.

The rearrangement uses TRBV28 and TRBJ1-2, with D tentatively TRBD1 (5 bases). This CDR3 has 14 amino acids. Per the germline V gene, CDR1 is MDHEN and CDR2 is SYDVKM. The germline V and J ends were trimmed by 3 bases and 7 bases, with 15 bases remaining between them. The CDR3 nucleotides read TGTGCCAGCAGTTTCTCGGGTGGGCAGGGTGGCTACACCTTC. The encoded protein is CASSFSGGQGGYTF.

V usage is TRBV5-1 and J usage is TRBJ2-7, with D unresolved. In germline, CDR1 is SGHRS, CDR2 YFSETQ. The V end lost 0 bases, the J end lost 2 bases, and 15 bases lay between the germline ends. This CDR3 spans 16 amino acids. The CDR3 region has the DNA TGCGCCAGCAGCTTGGCTGCAGGATCCACAACCTACGAGCAGTACTTC. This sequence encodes CASSLAAGSTTYEQYF.

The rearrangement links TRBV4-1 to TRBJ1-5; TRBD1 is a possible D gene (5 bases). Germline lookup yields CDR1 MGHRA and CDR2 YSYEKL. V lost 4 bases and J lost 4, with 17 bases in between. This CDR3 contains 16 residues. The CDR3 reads CASSRSLGGFNQPQHF. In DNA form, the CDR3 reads TGCGCCAGCAGCCGGTCGTTGGGGGGGTTTAATCAGCCCCAGCATTTT.

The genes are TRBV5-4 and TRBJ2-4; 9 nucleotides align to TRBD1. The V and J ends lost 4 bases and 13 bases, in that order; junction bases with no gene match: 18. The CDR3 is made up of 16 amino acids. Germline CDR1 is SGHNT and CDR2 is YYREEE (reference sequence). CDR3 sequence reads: CASSKTSQGARRIQYF. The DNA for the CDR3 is TGTGCCAGCAGCAAAACTTCACAGGGGGCGAGAAGAATCCAGTACTTC.

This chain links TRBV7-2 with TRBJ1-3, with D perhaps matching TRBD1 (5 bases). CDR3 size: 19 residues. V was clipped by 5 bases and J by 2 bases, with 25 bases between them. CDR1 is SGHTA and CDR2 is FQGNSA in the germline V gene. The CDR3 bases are TGTGCCAGCAGCCCTCTACAAGGAAGGTGGGGGGGTACTGGAAACACCATATATTTT. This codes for CASSPLQGRWGGTGNTIYF. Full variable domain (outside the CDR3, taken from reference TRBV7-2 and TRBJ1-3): GAGVSQSPSNKVTEKGKDVELRCDPISGHTALYWYRQSLGQGLEFLIYFQGNSAPDKSGLPSDRFSAERTGGSVSTLTIQRTQQEDSAVYLCASSPLQGRWGGTGNTIYFGEGSWLTVV.

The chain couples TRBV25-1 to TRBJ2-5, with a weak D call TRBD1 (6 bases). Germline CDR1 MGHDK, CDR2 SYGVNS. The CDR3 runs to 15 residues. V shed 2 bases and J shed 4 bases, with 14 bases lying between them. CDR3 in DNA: TGTGCCAGCAGTGAACCAACAGGGCCCCGAGAGACCCAGTACTTC. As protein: CASSEPTGPRETQYF.

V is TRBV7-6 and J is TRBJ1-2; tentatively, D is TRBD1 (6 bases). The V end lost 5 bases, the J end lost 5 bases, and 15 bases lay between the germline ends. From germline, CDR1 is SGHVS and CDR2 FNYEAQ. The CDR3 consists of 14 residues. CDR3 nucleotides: TGTGCCAGCAGCCCGGAGACAGGACCTTATGGCTACACCTTC. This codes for CASSPETGPYGYTF.

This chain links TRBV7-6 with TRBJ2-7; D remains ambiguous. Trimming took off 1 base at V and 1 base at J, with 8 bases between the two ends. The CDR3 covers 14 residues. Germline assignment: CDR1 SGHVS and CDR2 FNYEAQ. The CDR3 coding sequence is TGTGCCAGCAGCTTAGGGCAGTTGTCCTACGAGCAGTACTTC. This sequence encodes CASSLGQLSYEQYF.

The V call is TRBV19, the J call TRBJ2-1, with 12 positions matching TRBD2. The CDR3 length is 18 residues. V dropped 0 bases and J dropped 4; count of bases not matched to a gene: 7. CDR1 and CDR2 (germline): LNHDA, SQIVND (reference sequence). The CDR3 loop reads CASSIEFRLAGVYNEQFF. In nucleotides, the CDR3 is TGTGCCAGTAGTATAGAATTCCGACTAGCGGGGGTATACAATGAGCAGTTCTTC.

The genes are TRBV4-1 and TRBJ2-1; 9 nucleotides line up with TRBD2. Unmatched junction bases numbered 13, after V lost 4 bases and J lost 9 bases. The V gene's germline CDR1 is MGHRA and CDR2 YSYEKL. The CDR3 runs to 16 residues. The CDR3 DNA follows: TGCGCCAGCAGCCGCCTCCGTGGCGGGGGGGCCAGTGAGCAGTTCTTC. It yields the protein CASSRLRGGGASEQFF.

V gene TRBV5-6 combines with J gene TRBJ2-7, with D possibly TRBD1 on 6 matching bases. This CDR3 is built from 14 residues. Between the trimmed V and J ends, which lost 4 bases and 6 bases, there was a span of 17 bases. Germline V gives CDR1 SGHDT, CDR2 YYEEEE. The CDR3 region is CASSLGDTRGEQYF. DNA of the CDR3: TGTGCCAGCAGCCTAGGGGACACGCGTGGCGAGCAGTACTTC.

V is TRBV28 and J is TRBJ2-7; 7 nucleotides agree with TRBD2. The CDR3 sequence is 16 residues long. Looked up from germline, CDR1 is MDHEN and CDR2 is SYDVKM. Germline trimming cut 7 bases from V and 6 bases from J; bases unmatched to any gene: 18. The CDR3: CASTSPGIRAGREQYF. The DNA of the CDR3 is TGTGCCAGCACCTCCCCCGGGATCCGAGCGGGACGCGAGCAGTACTTC.

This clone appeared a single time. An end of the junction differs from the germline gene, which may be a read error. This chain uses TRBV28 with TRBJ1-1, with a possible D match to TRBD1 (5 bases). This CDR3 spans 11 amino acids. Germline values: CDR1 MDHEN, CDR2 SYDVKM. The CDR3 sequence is CASSSGTGAFF. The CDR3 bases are TGTGCCAGCAGTTCGGGGACTGGAGCTTTCTTT. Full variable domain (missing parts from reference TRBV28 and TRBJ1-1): DVKVTQSSRYLVKRTGEKVFLECVQDMDHENMFWYRQDPGLGLRLIYFSYDVKMKEKGDIPEGYSVSREKKERFSLILESASTNQTSMYLCASSSGTGAFFGQGTRLTVV.

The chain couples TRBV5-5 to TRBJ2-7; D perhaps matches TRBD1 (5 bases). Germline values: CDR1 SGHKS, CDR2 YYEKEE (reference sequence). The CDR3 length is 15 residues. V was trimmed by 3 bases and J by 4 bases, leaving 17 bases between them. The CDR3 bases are TGTGCCAGCAGCTCCCATGACAGAAGCGAATACGAGCAGTACTTC. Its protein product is CASSSHDRSEYEQYF.

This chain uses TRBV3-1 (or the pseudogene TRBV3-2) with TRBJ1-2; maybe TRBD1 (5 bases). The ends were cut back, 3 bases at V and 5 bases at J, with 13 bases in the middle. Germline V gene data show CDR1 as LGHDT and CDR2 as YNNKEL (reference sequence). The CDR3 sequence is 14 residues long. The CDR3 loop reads CASSHKQGAYGYTF. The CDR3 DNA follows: TGTGCCAGCAGCCATAAGCAGGGCGCGTATGGCTACACCTTC.